This entry is about one TCR beta chain. Its target antigen remains unknown. No much larger clonotype is one base removed from it; base qualities were not supplied. The CDR3 regions of human TCRbeta chains were analyzed by immunosequencing. Per the authors' processing: Repertoire TCRs were matched against a reference library of SARS-CoV-2-specific TCRs generated with the MIRA antigen-specificity platform. Breadth meant the fraction of unique TCRs that were SARS-CoV-2-associated, whereas depth meant the fraction of total T cells that were SARS-CoV-2-associated. Using the MIRA data, every spike-specific TCR was mapped to the spike region that the TCR reacted to and assigned to either a CD4 or a CD8 class. Log10-transformed breadth and depth values were compared by one-way ANOVA with Sidak's multiple comparisons tests. TCRdb provides this immuneACCESS table in a form limited to in-frame rearrangements. Some clones are lacking; in checked studies, under half of them reflect an unresolved V gene, and why the rest are absent is not known. From that table come the V and J calls and clone size; the DNA was used to work out D and trimming. The sample has 140,000 to 150,000 clones on record, roughly 91% of them singletons. The ten largest clones represent 1.5% to 2% of the sample.

The time point label for this specimen denotes: baseline before first vaccination. Samples from vaccinated people were obtained from the UK trials COV001 and COV002, which included a single-blind randomized controlled phase 2/3 trial of AZD1222 (ChAdOx1 nCoV-19) in healthy adults. For TCRbeta chain sequencing, PBMC samples from trial participants were taken at day 0 and at day 28 after the second dose. The sample belongs to a study of T cell responses to AZD1222 COVID-19 vaccine (dated by TCRdb to the early 2020s). Some background on the complete study: AZD1222 recipients whose second dose came at about 4 weeks and those whose second dose came at about 12 weeks were combined into one group, since spike-specific TCR depth and breadth did not differ between the two schedules. A total of more than 230 trial participants underwent TCR sequencing, of whom about 200 had received two doses of AZD1222 and around 26 had received two doses of the MenACWY control vaccine. Enrollment into the trials was organized by age into subgroups of 18-55, 56-69 and 70-plus years, and those subgroups contained approximately 160, 26 and 62 TCR-sequenced participants, respectively. What the work shows at the level of the full study, not this receptor alone: Participants were mostly white British, with more females than males. The authors suggested clonal diversity may have been underestimated. The 56-69-year group was small, and its depth increase did not reach significance, likely because of low power. Vaccine-associated CD4 TCRs spanned the whole spike protein, with dominant responses in regions 160-218 and 743-854. No day 14 peak-response samples were available, so repertoires were characterized only after the peak T cell response. Conclusions about previously exposed vaccinees are limited because only six or seven AZD1222 recipients were SARS-CoV-2 seropositive at baseline. Reportedly, almost half of the unique spike-specific TCRs recognized epitopes lying outside the regions that are mutated in the B.1.351 and B.1.1.7 variants. Spike-specific TCR breadth and depth rose significantly after two AZD1222 doses compared with day 0 and with MenACWY recipients.

The germline V gene (reference sequence) yields LNHDA for CDR1 and SQIVND for CDR2. The CDR3 covers 13 residues, taking in both the cysteine and the phenylalanine. Only the CDR3 region is kept as DNA, spanning 39 bases read in frame from base 1. V is cut by 1 base and J by 2 bases, and the space between the germline ends is 6 bases. Sequencing was performed on peripheral blood, taken on day 0 of AZD1222 vaccination. The chain is made from TRBV19 and TRBJ2-7; no D gene call is confident. The TCR sequence derives from an adult in good health. The nucleotide sequence reads as follows: TGTGCCAGTAGTATAGCCCAGCCCTACGAGCAGTACTTC. Its translation reads: CASSIAQPYEQYF.